This TCR beta chain was sequenced in a study of blood T cell repertoires in COVID-19. Study as a whole: Researchers got acute and convalescent COVID-19 samples from the United States, Italy and Spain. Sample material is recorded as cDNA or gDNA derived from T cells, B-cell-depleted T cells, or PBMCs.

In the original processing: Amplifying reference gene primers gave estimates of nucleated cell counts. Assay: immunoSEQ multiplex PCR; the TCRdb copy retains only in-frame clones and omits some. The V and J calls and clone size were taken over from that table, and D and trimming were inferred from the DNA. The sample includes approximately 61,000 clones, approximately 80% seen only once; the top ten take 20% to 25%. Germline-derived CDR1 and CDR2 are SGHVS and FNYEAQ. Germline trimming cut 4 bases from V and 4 bases from J; bases unmatched to any gene: 6. There are 15 residues in the CDR3. This receptor was taken from a man aged 80 or over with active or convalescent COVID-19. The chain recombines TRBV7-6 with TRBJ2-1; 8 bases line up with TRBD2. Sequencing was performed on peripheral blood. The CDR3 loop is CASSSPTSGYNEQFF. The CDR3 DNA sequence: TGTGCCAGCAGCTCCCCCACTAGCGGATACAATGAGCAGTTCTTC. The variable domain in full, with the rest retrieved from reference TRBV7-6 and TRBJ2-1, is GAGVSQSPRYKVTKRGQDVALRCDPISGHVSLYWYRQALGQGPEFLTYFNYEAQQDKSGLPNDRFSAERPEGSISTLTIQRTEQRDSAMYRCASSSPTSGYNEQFFGPGTRLTVL.